This TCR beta chain derives from a study of control samples from healthy donors and cancer patients. Clones were read by immunoSEQ multiplex PCR, and TCRdb kept only the in-frame ones, dropping some. The sample yields about 80,000 clones, approximately 89% seen once. CDR1 and CDR2 (germline): SGHNT, YYREEE (reference sequence). V was clipped by 6 bases and J by 14 bases, with 21 bases between them. The CDR3 runs 13 residues. Specimen: blood. The sequence derives from a man in his forties or fifties in good health. V usage is TRBV5-4 and J usage is TRBJ2-1; D may be TRBD1 or TRBD2 (5 bases each). CDR3 coding DNA: TGTGCCAGCAACCGGGACGGTGGACCATTAGAGTTCTTC. Translating it yields CASNRDGGPLEFF.